This T cell receptor beta chain comes out of a study of shared clonotypes between healthy human individuals. Sequencing used immunoSEQ multiplex PCR; TCRdb keeps in-frame clones, though not all of them. The data contain some 2.3 million clones, over 90% of them singletons. The V segment lost 5 bases and the J segment 4 bases; nucleotides outside the gene matches: 7. There are 14 residues in the CDR3. Germline CDR1 and CDR2: MNHEY and SMNVEV (reference sequence). This chain uses TRBV27 with TRBJ1-2; 7 bases agree with TRBD1. This clonotype was obtained from a man younger than 35 in good health. Some clones in this sample may be carry-over from other donors' samples. Sequencing was carried out using naive CD4+ T cells from PBMCs. Subset: CD45RA+ positively selected. The CDR3 spells CASSASRGFYGYTF. The CDR3 nucleotides are TGTGCCAGCAGTGCTTCCAGGGGGTTCTATGGCTACACCTTC.